This T cell receptor beta chain was identified in a study of cytomegalovirus exposure and HLA in healthy donors. This clone came up once. Its antigen is not known. Study-wide findings and caveats: In vitro experiments confirmed that three CMV-associated chains were specific for CMV antigens. A later analysis found common viral pathogens apparently linked to several of the most significant clusters.

Vbeta (60) and Jbeta (13) primers were used in the PCR. Profiling relied on immunoSEQ multiplex PCR, and the TCRdb table lists in-frame clones only, not all of them. The sample shows 110,000 to 150,000 clones, 60% to 85% of them seen only once. The CDR3 has 15 amino acids. V shed 0 bases and J shed 4 bases, with 10 bases lying between them. Germline lookup yields CDR1 LGHNA and CDR2 YNFKEQ. Sequencing was carried out using PBMCs. The rearrangement links TRBV4-2 to TRBJ1-5, with D uncertain. The TCR was taken from a male donor in good health and CMV-seropositive. Here the CDR3 reads CASSQDHQWNQPQHF. The DNA for the CDR3 is TGTGCCAGCAGCCAAGATCATCAGTGGAATCAGCCCCAGCATTTT.